This T cell receptor (beta chain) derives from a study of blood T cell repertoires in COVID-19. No more than 2 weeks before study entry, exposed participants had met a case of COVID-19. Libraries were prepared by immunoSEQ multiplex PCR; TCRdb keeps only in-frame clonotypes and omits some of them. The sample consists of approximately 340,000 clones, roughly nine tenths of them appearing once. The V end was cut by 5 bases, the J end by 5 bases, with 18 bases between. This CDR3 comprises 15 residues. Germline CDR1 reads SGHDN; CDR2 reads FVKESK. The sample consisted of PBMCs or T cells enriched from blood (not recorded which). This chain links TRBV14 with TRBJ2-5, with D perhaps matching TRBD2 (6 bases). The source of this sequence is a middle-aged woman who had been exposed to COVID-19. CDR3 coding DNA: TGTGCCAGCAGCGAAGGGCGACTAGACGGGGAGACCCAGTACTTC. Translation gives CASSEGRLDGETQYF.